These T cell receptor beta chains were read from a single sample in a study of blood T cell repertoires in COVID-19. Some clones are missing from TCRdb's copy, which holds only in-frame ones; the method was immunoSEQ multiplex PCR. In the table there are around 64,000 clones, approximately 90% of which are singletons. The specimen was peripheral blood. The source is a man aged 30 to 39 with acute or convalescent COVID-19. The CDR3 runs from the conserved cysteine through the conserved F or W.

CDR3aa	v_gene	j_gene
CACSQGASGAFF	TRBV30	TRBJ1-1
CASSLEQTYYGYTF	TRBV5-4	TRBJ1-2
CASATGQGSDTQYF	TRBV27	TRBJ2-3
CSVVGQLNTEAFF	TRBV29-1	TRBJ1-1
CASSLGPAGGSTDTQYF	TRBV7-6	TRBJ2-3
CSVETGGLRGYTF	TRBV29-1	TRBJ1-2
CASSRDRGFQETQYF	TRBV5-1	TRBJ2-5
CASSIGRDQPQHF	TRBV7-7	TRBJ1-5
CASSPRQGAMDEQFF	TRBV6-2/TRBV6-3	TRBJ2-1
CASSISGDSSYSPLHF	TRBV19	TRBJ1-6
CASRTHRDSELYGYTF	TRBV28	TRBJ1-2
CASSLREGGGQHF	TRBV12-3/TRBV12-4	TRBJ1-5
CASSSGQGVRNIQYF	TRBV13	TRBJ2-4
CASSSGTLMNTEAFF	TRBV5-6	TRBJ1-1
CASSTRDRGPETQYF	TRBV7-9	TRBJ2-5
CASSLGQFVDTDTQYF	TRBV5-1	TRBJ2-3
CASSYGGTGYGYTF	TRBV6-5	TRBJ1-2
CASTPAGTGELFF	TRBV7-9	TRBJ2-2
CASSQMPSGSSPYEQYF	TRBV4-3	TRBJ2-7
CASSQDRSGLDGYTF	TRBV4-1	TRBJ1-2
CASSQTGGTSTDTQYF	TRBV7-3	TRBJ2-3
CASSLLNPANTGELFF	TRBV5-1	TRBJ2-2
CASRPPFGHLTEAFF	TRBV27	TRBJ1-1
CASSWTEMSPEAFF	TRBV28	TRBJ1-1
CASSDGRDRGGYEQYF	TRBV5-4	TRBJ2-7
CAWTSGVRDTQYF	TRBV30	TRBJ2-3
CASSQEASGSVGTGELFF	TRBV3-1/TRBV3-2	TRBJ2-2
CAIADRGRNQPQHF	TRBV10-3	TRBJ1-5
CATREYNSPLHF	TRBV3-1/TRBV3-2	TRBJ1-6
CASSLTGYQETQYF	TRBV5-4	TRBJ2-5
CASSHDTGEEQFF	TRBV5-1	TRBJ2-1
CASSLGPSGGTIYF	TRBV27	TRBJ1-3
CASSLGAEQYF	TRBV13	TRBJ2-7
CATSSPGGATNEKLFF	TRBV15	TRBJ1-4
CATSREGEAGVASDTQYF	TRBV15	TRBJ2-3
CASSERGYSYNEQFF	TRBV6-1	TRBJ2-1
CASSESRTGTEAFF	TRBV10-1	TRBJ1-1
CSAGRGQRAFF	TRBV20-1	TRBJ1-1
CASSLYGRTGDGELFF	TRBV28	TRBJ2-2
CASSYSRGNTEAFF	TRBV6-2/TRBV6-3	TRBJ1-1
CASSSRLAGKETQYF	TRBV5-4	TRBJ2-5
CASSLRRQSEAFF	TRBV11-2	TRBJ1-1
CASSRRWGDTEAFF	TRBV19	TRBJ1-1
CASSLARGALTNYGYTF	TRBV7-2	TRBJ1-2
CASTGQGSTDTQYF	TRBV7-9	TRBJ2-3
CASSFHARVVQTSTNYGYTF	TRBV5-1	TRBJ1-2
CASSLGGTGGQETQYF	TRBV7-9	TRBJ2-5
CASSPDSRTEAFF	TRBV5-1	TRBJ1-1
CAWQTADNQPQHF	TRBV30	TRBJ1-5
CASSSGQSDNTEAFF	TRBV5-4	TRBJ1-1
CASSVSIRETQYF	TRBV2	TRBJ2-5
CASSPPGLAGQRSYEQYF	TRBV7-2	TRBJ2-7
CASSTEGASGSEFF	TRBV7-2	TRBJ2-1
CASSLAGEVDTQYF	TRBV5-1	TRBJ2-3
CASSAEDYGYTF	TRBV9	TRBJ1-2
CASSPARANTEAFF	TRBV18	TRBJ1-1
CAWSDGGNTEAFF	TRBV30	TRBJ1-1